A selection of T cell receptor beta chains follows, all from one sample in a study of graft-versus-host responses after intestinal transplantation. Their target antigens are unknown. TCRdb keeps only in-frame clones here, not all; method: immunoSEQ multiplex PCR. This sample yields some 100,000 clones, of which more than 75% are seen a single time; around 0.95% belongs to the top ten. This specimen consisted of unstimulated CD4+ T cells sorted from spleen or lymph node cells, obtained before transplant. These receptor sequences come from a human donor who was the organ donor for an intestinal transplant. CDR3s include the opening cysteine and the closing phenylalanine or tryptophan. The order of the fields is J gene, clone size, D gene, V gene, CDR3 DNA, CDR3 protein. D genes are given only for firm matches. Size is omitted from some rows. Given values are once, few, many or a class for expanded clones.

TRBJ2-7	-	TRBD2	TRBV7-8	TGTGCCAGCGGACTAGCGGGGTCCTACTACGAGCAGTACTTC	CASGLAGSYYEQYF
TRBJ2-3	-	-	TRBV6-5	TGTGCCAGCAACAGATTCACAGATACGCAGTATTTT	CASNRFTDTQYF
TRBJ1-2	once	TRBD1	TRBV29-1	TGCAGCACAGGGGGTCTCCGTGACTACACCTTC	CSTGGLRDYTF
TRBJ2-3	-	-	TRBV2	TGTGCCAGCAGCGCGAGGTTTACTAGCACAGATACGCAGTATTTT	CASSARFTSTDTQYF
TRBJ2-5	few	-	TRBV4-2	TGTGCCAGCAGCCCGGAAAGCAGACAGGTCCAAGAGACCCAGTACTTC	CASSPESRQVQETQYF
TRBJ1-1	-	-	TRBV6-5	TGTGCCAGCAGTGAAGCGCCCGCCGAAGCTTTCTTT	CASSEAPAEAFF
TRBJ1-2	-	-	TRBV9	TGTGCCAGCAGCGTAGGGACAGCCTCATACTATGGCTACACCTTC	CASSVGTASYYGYTF
TRBJ1-6	-	-	TRBV14	TGTGCCAGCAGCCAAGATTTTCGGGGCGTAAAACAGAGCGCCTATAATTCACCCCTCCACTTT	CASSQDFRGVKQSAYNSPLHF
TRBJ1-5	-	-	TRBV28	TGTGCCAGCAGTCCGCCGGGGAGTTTGGGGCCCCAGCATTTT	CASSPPGSLGPQHF
TRBJ1-2	few	-	TRBV5-5	TGTGCCAGCAGCTTGTTACAGCCTCTATCGGAGGGCTACACCTTC	CASSLLQPLSEGYTF
TRBJ2-5	-	TRBD1	TRBV5-1	TGCGCCAGCAGCCCCGGACAGGGAATAACCCAGTACTTC	CASSPGQGITQYF
TRBJ2-2	-	-	TRBV28	TGTGCCAGCAGTGTCGGGGGCGCCTGGGACACCGGGGAGCTGTTTTTT	CASSVGGAWDTGELFF
TRBJ2-7	-	TRBD1	TRBV5-1	TGCGCCAGCAGCTTCGGGACAGGCGCTACCTACGAGCAGTACTTC	CASSFGTGATYEQYF
TRBJ2-4	-	-	TRBV19	TGTGCCAGTAGTATAGAAGGGGTCCCCAAAAACATTCAGTACTTC	CASSIEGVPKNIQYF
TRBJ2-3	-	-	TRBV5-5	TGTGCCAGCAGCTTGTTTTCGGGAACAGATACGCAGTATTTT	CASSLFSGTDTQYF
TRBJ1-5	-	-	TRBV7-2	TGTGCCAGCAGCTTAGGAATGGGACAGCCCCAGCATTTT	CASSLGMGQPQHF
TRBJ2-2	-	-	TRBV29-1	TGCAGCGTCATGGGCTCGTGGACAAAAAACACCGGGGAGCTGTTTTTT	CSVMGSWTKNTGELFF
TRBJ1-2	few	-	TRBV10-3	TGTGCCATCAGTGAGAGGCAGGACTATGGCTACACCTTC	CAISERQDYGYTF
TRBJ2-7	-	-	TRBV28	TGTGCCAGCAGTTCCTCGGGGGCTTTGAACGAGCAGTACTTC	CASSSSGALNEQYF
TRBJ1-2	once	TRBD1	TRBV19	TGTGCCAGTAGTATTGGTCTCGGGACAGACACATATAACTATGGCTACACCTTC	CASSIGLGTDTYNYGYTF
TRBJ2-7	-	TRBD1	TRBV28	TGTGCCAGCAGGTCGACAGGGGATCCCCCCTACGAGCAGTACTTC	CASRSTGDPPYEQYF
TRBJ1-6	-	TRBD1	TRBV30	TGTGCCTGGAGTGTTCTCGGGACAGGGGATTCACCCCTCCACTTT	CAWSVLGTGDSPLHF
TRBJ2-1	-	TRBD2	TRBV4-1	TGCGCCAGCAGCCAGGGCCTAGCGGGCTATGAGCAGTTCTTC	CASSQGLAGYEQFF
TRBJ2-1	-	TRBD1	TRBV9	TGTGCCAGCAGCGTAGGCCCTGACAGGGGGGAGCAGTTCTTC	CASSVGPDRGEQFF
TRBJ1-5	-	-	TRBV7-8	TGTGCCAGCAGCTTAAATGGTTTCTCTTTCAATCAGCCCCAGCATTTT	CASSLNGFSFNQPQHF
TRBJ1-2	-	TRBD1	TRBV10-3	TGTGCCATCAGTGAGTCGAGCAGGGGGCTCTATGGCTACACCTTC	CAISESSRGLYGYTF
TRBJ1-2	few	TRBD1	TRBV28	TGTGCCAGCAGTGCCCTCGACAGGGTCTTC	CASSALDRVF
TRBJ2-7	-	TRBD2	TRBV28	TGTGCCAGCACTTGGACTAGCGGGGGGTCCTACGAGCAGTACTTC	CASTWTSGGSYEQYF
TRBJ2-3	-	-	TRBV6-1	TGTGCCAGCAGTGGAGCAGGGAGTCGTACAGATACGCAGTATTTT	CASSGAGSRTDTQYF
TRBJ1-2	-	TRBD1	TRBV29-1	TGCAGCGTCATAGACAGGGGTAGTTTCTATGGCTACACCTTC	CSVIDRGSFYGYTF